What follows is one T cell receptor (beta chain) and its context. The data were taken from a study of immune heterogeneity within non-small cell lung tumors. Study-wide background: Squamous cell carcinomas accounted for a few of the tumors, non-squamous carcinomas for 10, and 1 was not otherwise specified.

Amplification of the TCR beta CDR3 was achieved through multiplex PCR with 32 V and 13 J primers. TCRdb re-derived calls from the multiplex PCR reads in MiXCR, one entry per CDR3 protein. The profile shows 22,000 or so distinct CDR3 sequences, around 28% of them singletons. The template for each sample was approximately 600 ng of genomic DNA, which had been extracted from bulk tumor tissue. Multiple biopsies spaced far apart were taken from each primary tumor during surgery. These patients got curative surgery after being newly diagnosed with untreated non-small cell lung cancer. The V gene's germline CDR1 is MNHEY and CDR2 SMNVEV (reference sequence). The V and J ends lost 2 bases and 11 bases respectively, with 9 bases between them. The CDR3 runs 11 residues.

The sequencing sample was made of lung tumor tissue. The source is a man aged 35 to 55 with non-small cell lung cancer. This chain connects TRBV27 to TRBJ1-2; D unclear. The CDR3 loop is CASSLLSVYTF. The CDR3 DNA reads TGTGCCAGCAGTTTACTGTCGGTTTACACCTTC.